This entry features one TCR beta chain sequence. The sample is drawn from a study of identical twins. TCRdb re-called the 5' RACE reads through MiXCR, storing one row per CDR3 protein. The sample yields 550,000 to 700,000 distinct CDR3 sequences, 21% seen once. Trimming removed 6 bases at V and 1 base at J, with 19 bases between. In germline, CDR1 is MNHEY, CDR2 SVGEGT. This CDR3 spans 16 amino acids. Donors uniformly comprised healthy Caucasians. The data were also submitted as part of a second study, on T cells expressing NK-cell markers. This second report adds: Cells sorted as CD3+CD56+NKG2C+, CD3+CD56+NKG2C- and CD3+CD56-NKG2C+ T cells supplied the TCR beta repertoires. Seropositivity for HCMV was found in seven of the eight sequenced donors, with one seronegative. In more than 5 donors, dominant CD3+CD56+NKG2C+ clones formed roughly 1.0-8% of CD8+ cells.

The clonotype originates from a woman under 30 in good health. The V gene is TRBV6-2 or TRBV6-3, the J gene TRBJ2-7; D tentatively reads TRBD1 or TRBD2 (6 bases each). The sample taken for sequencing was PBMCs. The CDR3 sequence is CASSPFPRGQSYEQYF. The CDR3 DNA is TGTGCCAGCAGCCCCTTTCCCCGGGGGCAATCCTACGAGCAGTACTTC.